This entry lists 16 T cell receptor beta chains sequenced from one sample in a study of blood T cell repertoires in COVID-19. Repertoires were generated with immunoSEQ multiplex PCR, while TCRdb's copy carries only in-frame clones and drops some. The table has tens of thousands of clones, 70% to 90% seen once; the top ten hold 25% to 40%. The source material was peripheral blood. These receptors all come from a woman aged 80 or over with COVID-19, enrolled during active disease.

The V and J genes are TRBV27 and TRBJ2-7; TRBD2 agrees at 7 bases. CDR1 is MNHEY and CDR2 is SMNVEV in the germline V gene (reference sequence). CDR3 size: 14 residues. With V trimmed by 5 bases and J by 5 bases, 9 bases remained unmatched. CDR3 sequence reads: CASSPIGEGNEQYF. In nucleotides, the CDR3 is TGTGCCAGCAGTCCTATCGGGGAGGGTAACGAGCAGTACTTC.

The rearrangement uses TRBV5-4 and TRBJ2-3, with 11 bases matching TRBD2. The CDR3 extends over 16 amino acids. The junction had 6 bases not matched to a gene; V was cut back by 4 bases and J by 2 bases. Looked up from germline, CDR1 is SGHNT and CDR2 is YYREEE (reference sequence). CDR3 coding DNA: TGTGCCAGCAGCCCAGGGACTAGCGGCCCCACAGATACGCAGTATTTT. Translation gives CASSPGTSGPTDTQYF.

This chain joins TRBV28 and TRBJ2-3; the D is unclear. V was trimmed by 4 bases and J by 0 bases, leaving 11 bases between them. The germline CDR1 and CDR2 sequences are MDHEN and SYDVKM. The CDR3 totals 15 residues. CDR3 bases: TGTGCCAGCAGTTCGGCCGGGTTTAGCACAGATACGCAGTATTTT. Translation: CASSSAGFSTDTQYF. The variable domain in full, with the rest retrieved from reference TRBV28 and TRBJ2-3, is DVKVTQSSRYLVKRTGEKVFLECVQDMDHENMFWYRQDPGLGLRLIYFSYDVKMKEKGDIPEGYSVSREKKERFSLILESASTNQTSMYLCASSSAGFSTDTQYFGPGTRLTVL.

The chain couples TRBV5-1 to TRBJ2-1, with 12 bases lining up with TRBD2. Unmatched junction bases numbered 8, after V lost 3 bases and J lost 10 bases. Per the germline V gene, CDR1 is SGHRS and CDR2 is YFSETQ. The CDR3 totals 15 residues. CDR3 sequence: CASSSLAGGPGEQFF. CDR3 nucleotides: TGCGCCAGCAGCTCCCTAGCGGGGGGGCCGGGCGAGCAGTTCTTC.

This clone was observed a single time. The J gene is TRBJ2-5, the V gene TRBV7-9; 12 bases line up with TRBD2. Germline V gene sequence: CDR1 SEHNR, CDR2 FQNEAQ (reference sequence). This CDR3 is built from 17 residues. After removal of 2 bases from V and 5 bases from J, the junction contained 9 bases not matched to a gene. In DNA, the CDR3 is TGTGCCAGCAGCTTACCTAGCGGGAGGGGAGGAGGGGAGACCCAGTACTTC. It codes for CASSLPSGRGGGETQYF. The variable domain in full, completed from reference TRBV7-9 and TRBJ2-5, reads DTGVSQNPRHKITKRGQNVTFRCDPISEHNRLYWYRQTLGQGPEFLTYFQNEAQLEKSRLLSDRFSAERPKGSFSTLEIQRTEQGDSAMYLCASSLPSGRGGGETQYFGPGTRLLVL.

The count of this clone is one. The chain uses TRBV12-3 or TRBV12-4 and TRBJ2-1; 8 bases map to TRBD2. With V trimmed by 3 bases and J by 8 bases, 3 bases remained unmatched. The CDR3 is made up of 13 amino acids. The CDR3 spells CASSFGGGDEQFF. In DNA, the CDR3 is TGTGCCAGCAGTTTCGGGGGGGGTGATGAGCAGTTCTTC.

The CDR3 coding sequence is TGCGCCAGCAGGGTGCGGGAGGGCGGCACCGGGGAGCTGTTTTTT. Translation: CASRVREGGTGELFF. The V and J genes are TRBV5-1 and TRBJ2-2; 9 bases fit TRBD2. CDR1 is SGHRS, CDR2 YFSETQ, per germline. This CDR3 is 15 amino acids long. J was trimmed by 4 bases and V by 5 bases; bases with no gene match: 6.

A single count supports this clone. This chain's CDR3 is CASSYPEQTMNTEAFF. In DNA form, the CDR3 reads TGTGCCAGCAGTTACCCCGAACAGACTATGAACACTGAAGCTTTCTTT. The chain employs TRBV6-2 or TRBV6-3 and TRBJ1-1, with D unresolved. This CDR3 has 16 residues. Trimming stripped 2 bases from V and 0 bases from J, with 13 bases between. Per the germline V gene, CDR1 is MNHEY and CDR2 is SVGEGT.

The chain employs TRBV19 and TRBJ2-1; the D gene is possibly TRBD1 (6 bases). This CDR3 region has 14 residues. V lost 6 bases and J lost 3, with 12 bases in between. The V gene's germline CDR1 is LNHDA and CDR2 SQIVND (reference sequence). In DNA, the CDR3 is TGTGCCAGTAGGGCAGGGGCTTTCTACAATGAGCAGTTCTTC. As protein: CASRAGAFYNEQFF.

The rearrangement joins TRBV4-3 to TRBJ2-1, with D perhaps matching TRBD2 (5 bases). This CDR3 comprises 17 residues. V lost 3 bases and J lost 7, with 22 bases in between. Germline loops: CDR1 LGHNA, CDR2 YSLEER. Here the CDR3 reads CASSQDRGWELRNEQFF. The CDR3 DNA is TGCGCCAGCAGCCAGGATCGTGGGTGGGAGCTCAGGAATGAGCAGTTCTTC.

The CDR3: CATSRDTSSGANVLTF. DNA of the CDR3: TGTGCCACCAGCAGAGACACTTCCTCTGGGGCCAACGTCCTGACTTTC. This sequence joins TRBV15 and TRBJ2-6; D is ambiguous. Between the trimmed V and J ends, which lost 0 bases and 0 bases, there was a span of 6 bases. This CDR3 has 16 amino acids. CDR1 and CDR2 from the germline V gene are LNHNV and YYDKDF (reference sequence).

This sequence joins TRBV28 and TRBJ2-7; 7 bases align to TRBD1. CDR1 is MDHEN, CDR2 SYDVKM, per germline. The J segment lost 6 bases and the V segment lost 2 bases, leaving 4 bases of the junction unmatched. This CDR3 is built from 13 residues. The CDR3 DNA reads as TGTGCCAGCAGTTTACTCGACAGGGCCGAGCAGTACTTC. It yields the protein CASSLLDRAEQYF.

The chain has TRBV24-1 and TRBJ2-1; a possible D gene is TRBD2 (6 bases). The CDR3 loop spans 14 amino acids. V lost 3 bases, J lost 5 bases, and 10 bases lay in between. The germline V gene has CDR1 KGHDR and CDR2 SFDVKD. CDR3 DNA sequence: TGTGCCACCAGTGATCCCGGGGGAAACAATGAGCAGTTCTTC. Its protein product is CATSDPGGNNEQFF.

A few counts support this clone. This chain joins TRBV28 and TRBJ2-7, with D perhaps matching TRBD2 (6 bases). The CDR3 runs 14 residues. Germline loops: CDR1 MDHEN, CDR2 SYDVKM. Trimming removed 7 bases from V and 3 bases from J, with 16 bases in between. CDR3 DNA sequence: TGTGCCAGCAAGGGTGGCGGGACGGGCTACGAGCAGTACTTC. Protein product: CASKGGGTGYEQYF.

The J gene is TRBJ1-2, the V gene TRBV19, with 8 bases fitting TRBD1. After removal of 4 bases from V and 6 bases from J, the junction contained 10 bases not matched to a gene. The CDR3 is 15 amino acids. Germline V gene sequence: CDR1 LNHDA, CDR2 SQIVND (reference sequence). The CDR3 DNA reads TGTGCCAGTAGTAGACTGGACAGGGAGCAAGATGGCTACACCTTC. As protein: CASSRLDREQDGYTF. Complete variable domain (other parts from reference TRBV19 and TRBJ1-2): DGGITQSPKYLFRKEGQNVTLSCEQNLNHDAMYWYRQDPGQGLRLIYYSQIVNDFQKGDIAEGYSVSREKKESFPLTVTSAQKNPTAFYLCASSRLDREQDGYTFGSGTRLTVV.

CDR3 sequence: CASSFPSGTTNEQFF. The CDR3 coding sequence is TGTGCCAGCAGCTTTCCTAGCGGGACCACCAATGAGCAGTTCTTC. The gene calls are TRBV5-4 and TRBJ2-1, with TRBD2 matching 9 bases. The V and J ends lost 2 bases and 6 bases, in that order; junction bases with no gene match: 6. Germline lookup yields CDR1 SGHNT and CDR2 YYREEE (reference sequence). The CDR3 spans 15 residues.